The next 22 T cell receptor beta chains were all read from a single sample in a study of blood T cells in healthy people across ages. A second roughly 6 to 11 cycle PCR used barcoded and J-beta primers. TCRdb reanalysed the 5' RACE reads using MiXCR and keeps one entry per CDR3 protein. The sample has roughly 1,000,000 distinct CDR3 sequences; approximately 25% are singletons. The same sample was also studied in work on T cells of mothers and their children.

Sequenced input: blood. The source of these receptors is a girl aged 2-9 years in good health.

The chain recombines TRBV5-5 with TRBJ2-1, with D perhaps TRBD1 (8 bases). The CDR3 totals 15 residues. CDR1 SGHKS and CDR2 YYEKEE come from the germline V gene (reference sequence). V was clipped by 4 bases and J by 3 bases, with 14 bases between them. In nucleotides, the CDR3 is TGTGCCAGCAGCAAGACAGGGGAGGGCTACAATGAGCAGTTCTTC. Its protein product is CASSKTGEGYNEQFF.

This clonotype was seen more than once but under ten times. The genes are TRBV29-1 and TRBJ1-1; no reliable D call. Trimming left V 4 bases short and J 1 base short, with 13 bases between. The germline V gene encodes CDR1 SQVTM and CDR2 ANQGSEA. This CDR3 is built from 14 residues. The CDR3 spells CSVVPLMGNTEAFF. In nucleotides, the CDR3 is TGCAGCGTTGTACCTTTGATGGGGAACACTGAAGCTTTCTTT.

CDR3 sequence: CSDVQALASGGGEQFF. CDR3 in DNA: TGCAGCGACGTTCAGGCCCTAGCTTCGGGGGGCGGGGAGCAGTTCTTC. This sequence joins TRBV29-1 and TRBJ2-1, with D maybe TRBD2 (7 bases). The CDR3 has 16 residues. The germline V and J ends were trimmed by 7 bases and 10 bases, with 29 bases remaining between them. CDR1 is SQVTM, CDR2 ANQGSEA, per germline.

This clonotype appeared a few times. The CDR3 nucleotides read TGCAGCGGATCACAGGGGCGGACTGAAGCTTTCTTT. This codes for CSGSQGRTEAFF. The rearrangement links TRBV29-1 to TRBJ1-1, with 7 bases identical to TRBD1. J gave up 5 bases and V 7 bases, and 7 bases lay outside the gene matches. Germline V gene data show CDR1 as SQVTM and CDR2 as ANQGSEA. The CDR3 has 12 residues.

This chain uses TRBV12-3 or TRBV12-4 with TRBJ2-6; D could derive from TRBD1 or TRBD2 (5 bases each). This CDR3 region has 18 residues. The V gene lost 5 bases and the J gene lost 0 bases, with 17 bases spanning the gap. The DNA of the CDR3 is TGTGCCAGCAGTGCCGATGGGGACGCTTTCTCTGGGGCCAACGTCCTGACTTTC. Translation: CASSADGDAFSGANVLTF.

This clonotype is a singleton in its sample. The gene calls are TRBV27 and TRBJ2-1; TRBD2 matches 7 bases. After removal of 2 bases from V and 7 bases from J, the junction contained 5 bases not matched to a gene. In germline, CDR1 is MNHEY, CDR2 SMNVEV (reference sequence). The CDR3 spans 14 residues. CDR3 in DNA: TGTGCCAGCAGTTTACGGGGAGGGCCAAATGAGCAGTTCTTC. Its translation: CASSLRGGPNEQFF.

The chain uses TRBV4-1 and TRBJ2-5; D is unclear. In germline, CDR1 is MGHRA, CDR2 YSYEKL. The CDR3 extends over 13 amino acids. V gave up 1 base and J gave up 5 bases, with 8 bases separating them. In nucleotides, the CDR3 is TGCGCCAGCAGCCAAGCAGGTATCGAGACCCAGTACTTC. Translating it yields CASSQAGIETQYF.

This clonotype was detected a few times. The CDR3 nucleotides are TGCAGCGGGGCCAGTTACTATACGGAGACCCAGTACTTC. Translating gives CSGASYYTETQYF. The V and J genes are TRBV29-1 and TRBJ2-5; D gene unclear. With 7 bases removed from V and 5 bases from J, the gap between germline ends came to 17 bases. This CDR3 spans 13 amino acids. Germline V gene lookup returns CDR1 SQVTM and CDR2 ANQGSEA. The variable domain in full, with the rest retrieved from reference TRBV29-1 and TRBJ2-5, is SAVISQKPSRDICQRGTSLTIQCQVDSQVTMMFWYRQQPGQSLTLIATANQGSEATYESGFVIDKFPISRPNLTFSTLTVSNMSPEDSSIYLCSGASYYTETQYFGPGTRLLVL.

This clonotype has only a few counts. This chain links TRBV5-1 with TRBJ2-4; TRBD1 is a possible D gene (5 bases). The CDR3 length is 14 residues. Germline V gene sequence: CDR1 SGHRS, CDR2 YFSETQ. Trimming shortened V by 4 bases and J by 5 bases, and 13 bases separated the two germline ends. The CDR3 nucleotides are TGCGCCAGCAGCATCACAGGCAATCAAAACATTCAGTACTTC. Translation gives CASSITGNQNIQYF.

There are a few counts of this clonotype. The J gene is TRBJ2-2, the V gene TRBV12-3 or TRBV12-4; D gene ambiguous. Trimming removed 3 bases at V and 0 bases at J, with 11 bases between. The CDR3 runs 16 residues. The CDR3 coding sequence is TGTGCCAGCAGTTTTAGTTTATCACCGAACACCGGGGAGCTGTTTTTT. Its protein is CASSFSLSPNTGELFF.

The chain links TRBV9 to TRBJ2-5; 8 nucleotides line up with TRBD2. The end of the DNA is better explained by TRBJ2-7, so the J call may be wrong. The CDR3 length is 14 residues. Germline CDR1 reads SGDLS; CDR2 reads YYNGEE. The CDR3: CASSVGVAGSEQYF. In nucleotides, the CDR3 is TGTGCCAGCAGCGTAGGGGTAGCGGGGTCCGAGCAGTACTTC.

Only a few counts were recorded for this clonotype. The V call is TRBV4-1, the J call TRBJ2-5, with TRBD1 matching 7 bases. The CDR3 has 16 residues. Trimming at V came to 4 bases and at J to 3 bases, leaving 11 bases not matched to a gene. The germline CDR1 and CDR2 sequences are MGHRA and YSYEKL. The CDR3 DNA reads TGCGCCAGCAGCCCCGGCGAGGGGGCGAGGGAAGAGACCCAGTACTTC. Translated: CASSPGEGAREETQYF.

This chain connects TRBV3-1 to TRBJ2-7, with 7 nucleotides matching TRBD1. There are 15 residues in the CDR3. CDR1 LGHDT and CDR2 YNNKEL come from the germline V gene (reference sequence). The trim removed 8 bases at V and 6 bases at J, leaving 16 bases unmatched. The CDR3 region is CASGGLRQGSSEQYF. The CDR3 DNA reads TGTGCCAGCGGCGGATTAAGACAGGGTTCGTCCGAGCAGTACTTC.

The chain has TRBV7-9 and TRBJ2-5, with D maybe TRBD1 (6 bases). Germline CDR1 SEHNR, CDR2 FQNEAQ (reference sequence). V lost 4 bases and J 5 bases, leaving 17 bases between the germline ends. This CDR3 is built from 15 residues. CDR3 DNA: TGTGCCAGCAGCTACATCCCTCCAGGGGCGGAGACCCAGTACTTC. This gives the protein CASSYIPPGAETQYF.

This clonotype was counted only a few times. V gene TRBV7-3 combines with J gene TRBJ2-2; tentatively, D is TRBD1 or TRBD2 (6 bases each). Germline CDR1 is SGHTA and CDR2 is FQGTGA. The CDR3 is made up of 17 amino acids. V lost 2 bases to trimming and J lost 5 bases, with 18 bases between them. The CDR3 reads CASSLEGGPSRTGELFF. DNA for the CDR3: TGTGCCAGCAGCTTAGAAGGGGGGCCATCTCGGACCGGGGAGCTGTTTTTT.

This clonotype was seen a handful of times. The V gene is TRBV20-1, the J gene TRBJ1-1; D is uncertain. The CDR3 is made up of 15 amino acids. V was cut by 6 bases and J by 4 bases, with 21 bases left in between. Germline CDR1 and CDR2: DFQATT and SNEGSKA (reference sequence). CDR3 nucleotides: TGCAGTGCCTTCTCCCCGATCCACCTCGGCACTGAAGCTTTCTTT. This sequence encodes CSAFSPIHLGTEAFF.

The CDR3 is CASSHLGGTQGLMGYTF. CDR3 DNA: TGCGCCAGCAGCCACTTGGGGGGGACGCAGGGGCTGATGGGCTACACCTTC. This chain uses TRBV4-1 with TRBJ1-2, with D possibly being TRBD1 (6 bases). Trimming cost V 3 bases and J 8 bases, with 25 bases left between them. The CDR3 is 17 amino acids. In germline, CDR1 is MGHRA, CDR2 YSYEKL.

The V gene is TRBV28, the J gene TRBJ2-6; D not certain. Trimming pared 6 bases from V and 3 bases from J, leaving 6 bases between. The CDR3 extends over 13 amino acids. Germline V gives CDR1 MDHEN, CDR2 SYDVKM. The CDR3 nucleotides read TGTGCCAGCAGGCAGGTTGGGGCCAACGTCCTGACTTTC. Amino acid sequence: CASRQVGANVLTF.

This clonotype was picked up a small number of times. The chain uses TRBV2 and TRBJ2-3; D perhaps matches TRBD2 (6 bases). V lost 7 bases and J lost 12, with 14 bases in between. Germline values: CDR1 SNHLY, CDR2 FYNNEI. The CDR3 has 11 amino acids. The chain's CDR3 is CASIGTSPQYF. The CDR3 nucleotides are TGTGCCAGCATAGGAACTAGCCCCCAGTATTTT.

This chain uses TRBV14 with TRBJ1-1; D gene unclear. Trimming removed 5 bases from V and 1 base from J, with 8 bases in between. Germline V gene lookup returns CDR1 SGHDN and CDR2 FVKESK. The CDR3 spans 13 residues. This CDR3 reads CASSKAGNTEAFF. As DNA, the CDR3 is TGTGCCAGCAGCAAGGCGGGGAACACTGAAGCTTTCTTT.

This clonotype has just a few counts. The V and J genes are TRBV10-2 and TRBJ2-5, with D hard to call. Germline lookup yields CDR1 WSHSY and CDR2 SAAADI. V lost 4 bases to trimming and J lost 5 bases, with 14 bases between them. The CDR3 spans 14 residues. Here the CDR3 reads CASSGENLGETQYF. DNA for the CDR3: TGCGCCAGCAGTGGTGAGAATCTGGGGGAGACCCAGTACTTC.

This clonotype has only a few counts. V and J are TRBV14 and TRBJ2-7, with TRBD2 matching over 13 bases. Germline CDR1 SGHDN, CDR2 FVKESK. This CDR3 is 13 amino acids long. V dropped 9 bases and J dropped 5; count of bases not matched to a gene: 4. CDR3 loop: CASRTSGSDEQYF. DNA of the CDR3: TGTGCCAGTCGGACTAGCGGGAGCGACGAGCAGTACTTC.